Shown below are 26 T cell receptor beta chains from a single sample sequenced in a study of technical replicates of blood from several donors. Some clones are missing from TCRdb's copy, which holds only in-frame ones; the method was immunoSEQ multiplex PCR. This table has more than 55,000 clones, roughly 90% appearing once. The sample taken for sequencing was PBMCs. Receptors originate from a human donor in good health. Some clones in this sample may be carry-over from other donors' samples.

This clone appeared a few times. The chain carries TRBV6-6 and TRBJ2-7; D gene ambiguous. Trimming removed 6 bases at V and 0 bases at J, with 6 bases between. The CDR3 loop spans 12 amino acids. Germline V gene lookup returns CDR1 MNHNY and CDR2 SVGAGI (reference sequence). The CDR3 reads CASRLTSYEQYF. The CDR3 region has the DNA TGTGCCAGCAGACTAACCTCCTACGAGCAGTACTTC.

This clone is a singleton in its sample. The gene calls are TRBV30 and TRBJ1-3, with a tentative D call TRBD1 (6 bases). CDR3 length: 15 amino acids. Germline V gives CDR1 GTSNPN, CDR2 SVGIG (reference sequence). Between the trimmed V and J ends, which lost 5 bases and 1 base, there was a span of 15 bases. The chain's CDR3 is CAWENRERSGNTIYF. The DNA for the CDR3 is TGTGCCTGGGAAAACAGGGAAAGGTCTGGAAACACCATATATTTT.

CDR3 bases: TGCGCCAGCAGTCACTTCCAAGTCCCGGGACAGCCCCAGCATTTT. It translates to CASSHFQVPGQPQHF. V gene TRBV23-1 combines with J gene TRBJ1-5; no reliable D call. TRBV23-1 is treated as an ORF (open reading frame) with a function not yet certain. CDR3 size: 15 residues. V was shortened by 3 bases and J by 7 bases, with 16 bases between the two germline ends.

The rearrangement links TRBV11-2 to TRBJ2-7; no clear D gene. Germline assignment: CDR1 SGHAT and CDR2 FQNNGV. The CDR3 contains 11 residues. Between the trimmed V and J ends, which lost 7 bases and 6 bases, there was a span of 10 bases. The CDR3: CASTKSGEQYF. The CDR3 coding sequence is TGTGCCAGCACCAAATCGGGCGAGCAGTACTTC.

The chain links TRBV30 to TRBJ2-2; no definite D call. The CDR3 length is 13 residues. The germline V gene encodes CDR1 GTSNPN and CDR2 SVGIG (reference sequence). Trimming pared 5 bases from V and 1 base from J, leaving 8 bases between. Written as DNA, the CDR3 is TGTGCCTGGTCCCTGTTGAACACCGGGGAGCTGTTTTTT. Translation: CAWSLLNTGELFF.

This chain connects TRBV19 to TRBJ2-1; 9 bases are a match to TRBD2. Germline CDR1 is LNHDA and CDR2 is SQIVND (reference sequence). The V segment lost 3 bases and the J segment 1 base; nucleotides outside the gene matches: 7. The CDR3 contains 17 residues. The CDR3 DNA sequence: TGTGCCAGTAGTATTAGCGGGAGAGTAGCATCCTACAATGAGCAGTTCTTC. Protein product: CASSISGRVASYNEQFF.

V is TRBV2 and J is TRBJ2-2; 7 positions agree with TRBD1. V trimming: 6 bases; J trimming: 5 bases; junction bases outside the gene matches: 3. Germline values: CDR1 SNHLY, CDR2 FYNNEI. The CDR3 totals 13 residues. CDR3 residues: CASRRTGTGELFF. CDR3 nucleotide sequence: TGTGCCAGCAGGAGGACAGGAACCGGGGAGCTGTTTTTT.

The rearrangement uses TRBV15 and TRBJ2-5; the match to TRBD2 covers 8 bases. The germline CDR1 and CDR2 sequences are LNHNV and YYDKDF (reference sequence). Germline trimming cut 3 bases from V and 5 bases from J; bases unmatched to any gene: 8. The CDR3 covers 15 residues. The CDR3 is CATSRESGGGETQYF. The CDR3 DNA is TGTGCCACCAGCAGGGAGAGCGGGGGTGGGGAGACCCAGTACTTC.

This clone was counted a few times. The chain is built from TRBV5-1 and TRBJ2-7, with a possible D match to TRBD1 (5 bases). Germline CDR1 reads SGHRS; CDR2 reads YFSETQ. CDR3 length equals 12 residues. V dropped 0 bases and J dropped 6 bases, with 7 bases sitting between them. In nucleotides, the CDR3 is TGCGCCAGCAGCTTGGAGGGGTCCGAGCAGTACTTC. Translated, it gives CASSLEGSEQYF.

The rearrangement links TRBV11-2 to TRBJ2-1; 13 bases are shared with TRBD2. The CDR3 length is 16 residues. Germline trimming cut 5 bases from V and 7 bases from J; bases unmatched to any gene: 8. Germline-derived CDR1 and CDR2 are SGHAT and FQNNGV. The CDR3 coding sequence is TGTGCCAGCAGCCCTAGACTAGCGGGGGGAAGTAATGAGCAGTTCTTC. The encoded protein is CASSPRLAGGSNEQFF.

The V gene is TRBV5-4, the J gene TRBJ2-2; the D is unclear. Trimming took off 1 base at V and 6 bases at J, with 13 bases between the two ends. Germline values: CDR1 SGHNT, CDR2 YYREEE (reference sequence). This CDR3 comprises 15 residues. Written as DNA, the CDR3 is TGTGCCAGCAGCTTGCGTACAGACATTGCCGGGGAGCTGTTTTTT. This gives the protein CASSLRTDIAGELFF.

This clone has just a few counts. The V and J genes are TRBV19 and TRBJ1-1; D gene uncertain. CDR1 and CDR2 from the germline V gene are LNHDA and SQIVND (reference sequence). This CDR3 comprises 13 residues. Between the trimmed V and J ends, which lost 4 bases and 6 bases, there was a span of 12 bases. In nucleotides, the CDR3 is TGTGCCAGTAGTAGCCGGGGAGTCGCTGAAGCTTTCTTT. Its translation: CASSSRGVAEAFF.

The J gene is TRBJ1-1, the V gene TRBV7-3, with D perhaps matching TRBD1 (5 bases). Germline V lookup: CDR1 SGHTA, CDR2 FQGTGA. V was clipped by 2 bases and J by 3 bases, with 10 bases between them. This CDR3 contains 14 residues. The CDR3 coding sequence is TGTGCCAGCAGCTTACAGGGATGGGACACTGAAGCTTTCTTT. Translated: CASSLQGWDTEAFF.

V is TRBV18 and J is TRBJ2-1; 7 bases map to TRBD2. With V trimmed by 0 bases and J by 9 bases, 8 bases remained unmatched. Germline V lookup: CDR1 KGHSH, CDR2 LQKENI. CDR3 length equals 15 residues. CDR3 protein: CASSPPTGGTGEQFF. The CDR3, as DNA: TGTGCCAGCTCACCACCGACGGGAGGCACGGGTGAGCAGTTCTTC. Supplemented by reference TRBV18 and TRBJ2-1, the full variable domain reads NAGVMQNPRHLVRRRGQEARLRCSPMKGHSHVYWYRQLPEEGLKFMVYLQKENIIDESGMPKERFSAEFPKEGPSILRIQQVVRGDSAAYFCASSPPTGGTGEQFFGPGTRLTVL.

This chain connects TRBV30 to TRBJ2-1, with 9 bases that match TRBD2. The germline CDR1 and CDR2 sequences are GTSNPN and SVGIG (reference sequence). V trimming: 0 bases; J trimming: 9 bases; junction bases outside the gene matches: 3. This CDR3 is built from 13 residues. Here the CDR3 reads CAWSVGLASEQFF. In DNA form, the CDR3 reads TGTGCCTGGAGTGTCGGACTAGCGTCTGAGCAGTTCTTC.

The chain links TRBV28 to TRBJ1-2; TRBD1 agrees at 8 bases. From germline, CDR1 is MDHEN and CDR2 SYDVKM. The CDR3 is made up of 16 amino acids. J was trimmed by 1 base and V by 6 bases; bases with no gene match: 10. The CDR3 loop is CASRGAQGAGNYGYTF. The CDR3 nucleotides are TGTGCCAGCAGAGGGGCCCAGGGGGCTGGTAACTATGGCTACACCTTC.

This chain uses TRBV5-1 with TRBJ2-7; 10 bases line up with TRBD1. Trimming cost V 4 bases and J 8 bases; bases outside gene matches: 12. CDR1 and CDR2 from the germline V gene are SGHRS and YFSETQ. The CDR3 spans 15 residues. CDR3: CASSRDPGQGTKQYF. For the CDR3, the DNA is TGCGCCAGCAGCCGAGATCCGGGACAGGGGACGAAGCAGTACTTC.

The rearrangement uses TRBV6-5 and TRBJ2-1; 9 bases match TRBD2. From germline, CDR1 is MNHEY and CDR2 SVGAGI. Trimming took 0 bases from V and 9 from J; bases not matched to a gene: 3. The CDR3 totals 14 residues. CDR3 nucleotide sequence: TGTGCCAGCAGTTACTCCCTAGCGGGGAGTGAGCAGTTCTTC. It translates to CASSYSLAGSEQFF.

The chain recombines TRBV7-9 with TRBJ2-7; tentative D call: TRBD2 (6 bases). Trimming removed 5 bases at V and 0 bases at J, with 23 bases between. There are 18 residues in the CDR3. Germline V gene sequence: CDR1 SEHNR, CDR2 FQNEAQ (reference sequence). CDR3 coding DNA: TGTGCCAGCAGCCCGGTAGGGACTGGCTCATTAAGCTCCTACGAGCAGTACTTC. It yields the protein CASSPVGTGSLSSYEQYF.

The chain recombines TRBV7-3 with TRBJ2-7; 7 nucleotides match TRBD1. With 2 bases clipped from V and 6 bases from J, the junction kept 7 bases outside the gene matches. The length of the CDR3 is 14 residues. Germline CDR1 SGHTA, CDR2 FQGTGA. CDR3 bases: TGTGCCAGCAGCTTACTAGGGGGCTTAGGCGAGCAGTACTTC. This encodes CASSLLGGLGEQYF.

CDR3 loop: CASGPSPGGYEQYF. CDR3 DNA: TGCGCCAGCGGTCCGAGCCCGGGGGGCTACGAGCAGTACTTC. The chain joins TRBV5-1 to TRBJ2-7; 7 positions agree with TRBD2. Germline values: CDR1 SGHRS, CDR2 YFSETQ. This CDR3 is 14 amino acids long. Trimming removed 7 bases from V and 3 bases from J; junction bases left unmatched: 10.

The chain has TRBV4-1 and TRBJ2-2, with 8 bases lining up with TRBD2. In germline, CDR1 is MGHRA, CDR2 YSYEKL. The junction had 6 bases not matched to a gene; V was cut back by 3 bases and J by 3 bases. This CDR3 spans 16 amino acids. In nucleotides, the CDR3 is TGCGCCAGCAGCCAGGGGGGACTAGACCACACCGGGGAGCTGTTTTTT. This encodes CASSQGGLDHTGELFF.

The rearrangement links TRBV19 to TRBJ2-5, with D tentatively TRBD2 (6 bases). V dropped 3 bases and J dropped 7 bases, with 15 bases sitting between them. This CDR3 has 14 amino acids. The germline V gene encodes CDR1 LNHDA and CDR2 SQIVND (reference sequence). The DNA for the CDR3 is TGTGCCAGTAGTATCTTGGGGACTTCTAGGACCCAGTACTTC. It yields the protein CASSILGTSRTQYF.

The rearrangement joins TRBV28 to TRBJ1-5, with D perhaps TRBD1 (5 bases). The length of the CDR3 is 14 residues. Germline V gives CDR1 MDHEN, CDR2 SYDVKM. V lost 5 bases, J lost 6 bases, and 14 bases lay in between. The DNA for the CDR3 is TGTGCCAGCAGTCTTTCCCAGGGAAGTCAGCCCCAGCATTTT. It encodes CASSLSQGSQPQHF.

V usage is TRBV5-1 and J usage is TRBJ2-1; 13 positions agree with TRBD2. The CDR3 consists of 21 residues. Per germline, CDR1 SGHRS and CDR2 YFSETQ. V lost 0 bases and J lost 8; bases outside the gene matches: 20. The CDR3 sequence is CASSLGGYSRPGTSGIDEQFF. CDR3 bases: TGCGCCAGCAGCTTGGGAGGGTATAGCCGTCCCGGGACTAGCGGGATAGATGAGCAGTTCTTC.

The chain uses TRBV7-7 and TRBJ2-2, with TRBD2 matching 8 bases. V dropped 5 bases and J dropped 6; count of bases not matched to a gene: 2. From germline, CDR1 is SSHAT and CDR2 FNYEAQ (reference sequence). The CDR3 spans 13 residues. Here the CDR3 reads CASSTGGAGELFF. Written as DNA, the CDR3 is TGTGCCAGCAGCACGGGGGGGGCCGGGGAGCTGTTTTTT.